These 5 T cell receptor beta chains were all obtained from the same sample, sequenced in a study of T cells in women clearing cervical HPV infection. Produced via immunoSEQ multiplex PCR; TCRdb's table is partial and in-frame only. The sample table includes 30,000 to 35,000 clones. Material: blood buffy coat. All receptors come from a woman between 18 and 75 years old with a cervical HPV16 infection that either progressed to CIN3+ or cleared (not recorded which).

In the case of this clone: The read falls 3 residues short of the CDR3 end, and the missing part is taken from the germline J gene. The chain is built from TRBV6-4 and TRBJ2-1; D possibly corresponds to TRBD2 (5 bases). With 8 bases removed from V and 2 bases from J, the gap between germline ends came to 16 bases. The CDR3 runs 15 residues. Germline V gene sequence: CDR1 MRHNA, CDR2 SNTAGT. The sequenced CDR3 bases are TGTGCCAGCGGGAAGCTTCAGCGGCCCTACAATGAG. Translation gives CASGKLQRPYNE. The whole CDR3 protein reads CASGKLQRPYNEQFF.

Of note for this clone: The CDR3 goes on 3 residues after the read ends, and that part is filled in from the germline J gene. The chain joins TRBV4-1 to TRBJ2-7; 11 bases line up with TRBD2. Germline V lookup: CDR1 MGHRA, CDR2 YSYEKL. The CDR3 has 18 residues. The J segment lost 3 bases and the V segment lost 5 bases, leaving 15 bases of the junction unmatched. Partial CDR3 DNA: TGCGCCAGCAGCGATACTCGGGTCCTAGCGGGAGGATTCTACGAG. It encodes CASSDTRVLAGGFYE. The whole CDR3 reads CASSDTRVLAGGFYEQYF.

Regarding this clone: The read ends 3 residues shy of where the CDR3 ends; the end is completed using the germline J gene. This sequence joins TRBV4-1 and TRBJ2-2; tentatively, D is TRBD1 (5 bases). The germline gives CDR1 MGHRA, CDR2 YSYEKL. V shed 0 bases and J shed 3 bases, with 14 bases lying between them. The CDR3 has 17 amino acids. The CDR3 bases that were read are TGCGCCAGCAGCCAAGATCTAGGACACCCTTACACCGGGGAG. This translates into CASSQDLGHPYTGE. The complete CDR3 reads CASSQDLGHPYTGELFF.

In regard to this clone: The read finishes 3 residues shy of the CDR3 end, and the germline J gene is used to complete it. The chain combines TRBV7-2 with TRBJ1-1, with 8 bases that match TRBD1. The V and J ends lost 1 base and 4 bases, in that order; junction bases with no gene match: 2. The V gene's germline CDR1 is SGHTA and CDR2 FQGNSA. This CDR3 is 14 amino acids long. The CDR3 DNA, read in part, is TGTGCCAGCAGCTTAGAACAGGGGGGCACTGAA. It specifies CASSLEQGGTE. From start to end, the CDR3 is CASSLEQGGTEAFF.

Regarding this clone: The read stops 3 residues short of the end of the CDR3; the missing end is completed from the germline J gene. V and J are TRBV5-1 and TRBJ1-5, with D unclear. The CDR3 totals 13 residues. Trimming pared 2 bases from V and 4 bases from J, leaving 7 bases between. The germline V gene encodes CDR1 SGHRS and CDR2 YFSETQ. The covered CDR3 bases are TGCGCCAGCAGCTTATCGGGGAATCAGCCC. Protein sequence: CASSLSGNQP. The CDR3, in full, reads CASSLSGNQPQHF.